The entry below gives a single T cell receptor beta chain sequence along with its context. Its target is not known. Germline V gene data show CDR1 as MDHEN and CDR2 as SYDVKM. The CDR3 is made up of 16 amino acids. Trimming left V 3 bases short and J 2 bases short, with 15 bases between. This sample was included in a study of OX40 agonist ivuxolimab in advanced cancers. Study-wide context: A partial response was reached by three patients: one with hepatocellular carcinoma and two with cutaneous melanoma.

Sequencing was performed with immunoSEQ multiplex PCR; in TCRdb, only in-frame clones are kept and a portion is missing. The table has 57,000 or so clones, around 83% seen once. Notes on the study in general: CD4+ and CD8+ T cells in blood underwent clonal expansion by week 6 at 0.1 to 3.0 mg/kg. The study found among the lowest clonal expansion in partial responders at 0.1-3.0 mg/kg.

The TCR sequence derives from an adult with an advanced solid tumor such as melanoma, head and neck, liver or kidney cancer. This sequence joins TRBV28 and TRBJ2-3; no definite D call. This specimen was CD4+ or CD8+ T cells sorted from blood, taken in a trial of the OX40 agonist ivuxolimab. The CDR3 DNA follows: TGTGCCAGCAGTTTCGTGCTCGAGACACACACAGATACGCAGTATTTT. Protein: CASSFVLETHTDTQYF.